Shown below are 29 T cell receptor beta chains from a single sample sequenced in a study of monozygotic twins with inflammatory bowel disease. TCRdb processed the 5' RACE reads again and assigns one entry to each CDR3 protein, with no DNA. The listing records nearly 450,000 distinct CDR3 sequences. What was sequenced was blood. The source of these receptors is a human donor with ulcerative colitis or Crohn's disease, or a healthy co-twin of an affected twin (not recorded which).

The V and J genes are TRBV18 and TRBJ1-1; TCRdb proposes TRBD1, but this gene call is untestable without DNA. In germline, CDR1 is KGHSH, CDR2 LQKENI. The CDR3 runs to 15 residues. The CDR3 spells CASSDNRGSHTEAFF.

The V call is TRBV27, the J call TRBJ2-3; TCRdb outputs TRBD1, but without DNA this stays unchecked. This CDR3 is 12 amino acids long. Germline CDR1 and CDR2: MNHEY and SMNVEV (reference sequence). CDR3 loop: CASTGFGTKQYF.

The chain is built from TRBV20-1 and TRBJ1-6. The CDR3 totals 13 residues. The germline V gene encodes CDR1 DFQATT and CDR2 SNEGSKA (reference sequence). CDR3 protein: CSAATTYNSPLHF.

The chain recombines TRBV4-3 with TRBJ1-2; lacking DNA, the TRBD1 call made by TCRdb goes unchecked. The CDR3 contains 15 residues. Per germline, CDR1 LGHNA and CDR2 YSLEER. The CDR3 sequence is CASSQGPNTNYGYTF.

This chain connects TRBV6-1 to TRBJ2-7. Per germline, CDR1 MNHNS and CDR2 SASEGT. The CDR3 sequence is 15 residues long. The CDR3 here is CASSESTGDPYEQYF.

The CDR3 loop reads CASSLLDRQYF. This chain connects TRBV12-3 or TRBV12-4 to TRBJ2-7; TCRdb reports TRBD1, a call that lacks DNA to check it against. CDR3 length equals 11 residues.

The rearrangement links TRBV5-1 to TRBJ1-3. Germline V gene data show CDR1 as SGHRS and CDR2 as YFSETQ. The CDR3 length is 15 residues. The CDR3 is CASSLDSPPGNTIYF. Drawing the rest from reference TRBV5-1 and TRBJ1-3, the complete variable domain is KAGVTQTPRYLIKTRGQQVTLSCSPISGHRSVSWYQQTPGQGLQFLFEYFSETQRNKGNFPGRFSGRQFSNSRSEMNVSTLELGDSALYLCASSLDSPPGNTIYFGEGSWLTVV.

J is TRBJ2-1 and V is TRBV12-3 or TRBV12-4. This CDR3 region has 15 residues. This chain's CDR3 is CASSFRTPGYNEQFF.

The chain employs TRBV20-1 and TRBJ2-1; TCRdb calls TRBD2, which cannot be checked without DNA. The CDR3 consists of 16 residues. Germline CDR1 DFQATT, CDR2 SNEGSKA (reference sequence). The CDR3 sequence is CSAVLTSGGVYNEQFF.

V gene TRBV30 combines with J gene TRBJ2-3. The CDR3 has 11 residues. Germline values: CDR1 GTSNPN, CDR2 SVGIG (reference sequence). The CDR3: CAWADKDTQYF.

V gene TRBV12-3 or TRBV12-4 combines with J gene TRBJ2-3; TCRdb selects TRBD1, and the lack of DNA leaves this call unchecked. CDR3 size: 14 residues. CDR3 residues: CASRLPAGEGTQYF.

V gene TRBV20-1 combines with J gene TRBJ2-2; with no DNA, the TCRdb D assignment of TRBD2 cannot be verified. The germline gives CDR1 DFQATT, CDR2 SNEGSKA (reference sequence). The CDR3 runs 14 residues. The CDR3 sequence: CSARTTFGAGELFF.

This chain joins TRBV19 and TRBJ1-5. The CDR3 has 13 residues. Germline V lookup: CDR1 LNHDA, CDR2 SQIVND (reference sequence). The CDR3 here is CASSMGPAQPQHF. The variable domain in full, with the rest retrieved from reference TRBV19 and TRBJ1-5, is DGGITQSPKYLFRKEGQNVTLSCEQNLNHDAMYWYRQDPGQGLRLIYYSQIVNDFQKGDIAEGYSVSREKKESFPLTVTSAQKNPTAFYLCASSMGPAQPQHFGDGTRLSIL.

The chain joins TRBV19 to TRBJ1-5. CDR1 LNHDA and CDR2 SQIVND come from the germline V gene (reference sequence). This CDR3 spans 14 amino acids. The CDR3 spells CASNVDYSNQPQHF.

The chain couples TRBV12-3 or TRBV12-4 to TRBJ2-6; absent DNA, TCRdb's TRBD1 call cannot be checked. The CDR3 consists of 16 residues. The CDR3 protein is CASRVGGNSGANVLTF.

V and J are TRBV7-2 and TRBJ2-1; TCRdb gives TRBD2 as the D gene, but with no DNA this cannot be confirmed. CDR1 is SGHTA, CDR2 FQGNSA, per germline. This CDR3 spans 16 amino acids. The CDR3 sequence is CASSLAGLAGVNEQFF.

Here the CDR3 reads CASSQVRSTNEKLFF. This chain links TRBV14 with TRBJ1-4. The CDR3 sequence is 15 residues long. Germline V gene data show CDR1 as SGHDN and CDR2 as FVKESK.

V usage is TRBV29-1 and J usage is TRBJ2-7; TCRdb picks TRBD2, but there is no DNA to check that call. CDR3 length equals 13 residues. Germline lookup yields CDR1 SQVTM and CDR2 ANQGSEA. The CDR3 loop is CSVTGSTRDEQYF.

CDR3 sequence: CASSLRGVGANVLTF. The chain is built from TRBV12-3 or TRBV12-4 and TRBJ2-6; TCRdb's D gene call, TRBD1, goes unchecked for lack of DNA. The CDR3 has 15 amino acids.

The V gene is TRBV20-1, the J gene TRBJ1-6; TCRdb designates TRBD1, a call that cannot be tested without DNA. The length of the CDR3 is 14 residues. CDR1 is DFQATT and CDR2 is SNEGSKA in the germline V gene (reference sequence). CDR3 residues: CSAPSGVKNSPLHF.

V and J are TRBV7-6 and TRBJ2-7; TCRdb proposes TRBD1, but this gene call is untestable without DNA. CDR1 is SGHVS and CDR2 is FNYEAQ in the germline V gene. There are 16 residues in the CDR3. CDR3: CASSLGSTQEASEQYF.

The rearrangement uses TRBV2 and TRBJ2-2. CDR1 is SNHLY, CDR2 FYNNEI, per germline. CDR3 length: 14 amino acids. Here the CDR3 reads CASSGPRDTGELFF.

This chain uses TRBV9 with TRBJ1-2. There are 16 residues in the CDR3. Germline V CDR1 and CDR2: SGDLS, YYNGEE. CDR3 protein: CASSVGLLRGGDGYTF.

This chain links TRBV3-1 with TRBJ2-3; there is no DNA to check the TCRdb D call of TRBD2. The CDR3 spans 17 residues. CDR1 is LGHDT and CDR2 is YNNKEL in the germline V gene (reference sequence). CDR3 amino acids: CASSQRKAGLLTDTQYF.

The chain has TRBV5-1 and TRBJ2-1; TCRdb reports TRBD2, a call that lacks DNA to check it against. CDR1 is SGHRS, CDR2 YFSETQ, per germline. CDR3 length: 17 residues. The CDR3 loop is CASSLGLAGGQDNEQFF.

CDR3 loop: CASSLASGRRGDTQYF. The chain joins TRBV5-1 to TRBJ2-3; TCRdb indicates TRBD2, and absent DNA this call remains unverified. The CDR3 extends over 16 amino acids. Germline V gene data show CDR1 as SGHRS and CDR2 as YFSETQ.

The chain joins TRBV15 to TRBJ1-1. The CDR3 length is 13 residues. Per germline, CDR1 LNHNV and CDR2 YYDKDF (reference sequence). The CDR3 loop is CATSPQLGSEAFF.

V is TRBV24-1 and J is TRBJ1-1. CDR1 is KGHDR, CDR2 SFDVKD, per germline. CDR3 length equals 14 residues. The CDR3 spells CATSDLAGWTEAFF.

CDR3 amino acids: CASSYENEQFF. V is TRBV6-6 and J is TRBJ2-1. This CDR3 comprises 11 residues. From germline, CDR1 is MNHNY and CDR2 SVGAGI (reference sequence).